The 28 T cell receptor beta chains below come from one sample, sequenced in a study of T cells in Graves' hyperthyroidism and ophthalmopathy. RNA transcripts provided the source from which TCR beta CDR3 regions were amplified. The primer set for the first-round RT-PCR of the TCR CDR3 was HTBI. TCRdb used MiXCR to reprocess the multiplex PCR reads, holding one entry per CDR3 protein. Of roughly 840,000 distinct CDR3 sequences in the sample, about two fifths were seen once. The sequenced sample was blood. Source of these receptors: a man younger than 30 with Graves' hyperthyroidism.

Many counts were recorded for this clonotype. The chain has TRBV7-2 and TRBJ2-7; D call uncertain. Germline V gene sequence: CDR1 SGHTA, CDR2 FQGNSA. CDR3 size: 12 residues. V shed 3 bases and J shed 6 bases, with 9 bases lying between them. CDR3 bases: TGTGCCAGCAGCTTTGGCGAAGCCGAGCAGTACTTC. It codes for CASSFGEAEQYF.

This clonotype was seen many times. This chain links TRBV12-3 or TRBV12-4 with TRBJ1-5, with unresolved D. V gave up 7 bases and J gave up 0 bases, with 4 bases separating them. The CDR3 totals 12 residues. CDR3 region: CASKHSNQPQHF. DNA of the CDR3: TGTGCCAGCAAGCATAGCAATCAGCCCCAGCATTTT.

This clonotype came up a few times. J is TRBJ1-1 and V is TRBV7-2, with D possibly TRBD1 on 5 matching bases. The CDR3 loop spans 14 amino acids. The germline CDR1 and CDR2 sequences are SGHTA and FQGNSA. V lost 3 bases to trimming and J lost 3 bases, with 11 bases between them. In DNA, the CDR3 is TGTGCCAGCAGCTTTGGAGGAGGGGACACTGAAGCTTTCTTT. Translation: CASSFGGGDTEAFF.

This clonotype was counted a few times. V usage is TRBV3-1 and J usage is TRBJ2-2; no reliable D call. The V gene lost 3 bases and the J gene lost 2 bases, with 7 bases spanning the gap. The CDR3 extends over 14 amino acids. Germline-derived CDR1 and CDR2 are LGHDT and YNNKEL (reference sequence). The CDR3 DNA reads as TGTGCCAGCAGCCAGACCCTTAACACCGGGGAGCTGTTTTTT. This sequence encodes CASSQTLNTGELFF.

V gene TRBV19 combines with J gene TRBJ1-2; the match to TRBD1 covers 12 bases. The CDR3 runs 13 residues. Germline-derived CDR1 and CDR2 are LNHDA and SQIVND (reference sequence). With 9 bases clipped from V and 8 bases from J, the junction kept 7 bases outside the gene matches. This CDR3 is CASRDRGLGGYTF. DNA of the CDR3: TGTGCCAGCAGGGACAGGGGGCTAGGCGGCTACACCTTC.

In this sample, this clonotype turned up many times. The V gene is TRBV12-3 or TRBV12-4, the J gene TRBJ1-5, with TRBD1 identical over 8 bases. V trimming: 5 bases; J trimming: 6 bases; junction bases outside the gene matches: 6. CDR3 length equals 14 residues. Written as DNA, the CDR3 is TGTGCCAGCAGTATCTCCGGGACAGGTCAGCCCCAGCATTTT. This gives the protein CASSISGTGQPQHF.

This clonotype has a handful of counts. CDR3 region: CASSLGPDHIYGYTF. CDR3 sequence (DNA): TGCGCCAGCAGCTTGGGCCCAGACCATATCTATGGCTACACCTTC. This sequence joins TRBV5-1 and TRBJ1-2; D unresolved. Trimming took 0 bases from V and 4 from J, leaving 13 bases between them. The CDR3 extends over 15 amino acids. Germline CDR1 reads SGHRS; CDR2 reads YFSETQ.

At least ten counts were recorded for this clonotype. The chain combines TRBV7-9 with TRBJ2-7; TRBD2 matches at 8 bases. The V segment lost 4 bases and the J segment 2 bases; nucleotides outside the gene matches: 4. CDR3 length: 14 residues. Germline V gene lookup returns CDR1 SEHNR and CDR2 FQNEAQ (reference sequence). CDR3 coding DNA: TGTGCCAGCAGCTCAAGCGGGGGACCCTACGAGCAGTACTTC. Its protein is CASSSSGGPYEQYF.

This clonotype was counted a few times. The chain has TRBV9 and TRBJ1-1, with D hard to call. V dropped 2 bases and J dropped 6 bases, with 17 bases sitting between them. Germline V lookup: CDR1 SGDLS, CDR2 YYNGEE. The CDR3 loop spans 15 amino acids. CDR3 nucleotide sequence: TGTGCCAGCAGCGTGGAGGAAGGGTCTTGGGCTGAAGCTTTCTTT. Residues: CASSVEEGSWAEAFF.

The gene calls are TRBV4-1 and TRBJ2-7; maybe TRBD1 (7 bases). Looked up from germline, CDR1 is MGHRA and CDR2 is YSYEKL. The CDR3 totals 16 residues. Trimming took off 0 bases at V and 0 bases at J, with 12 bases between the two ends. CDR3 loop: CASSQEVRDSSYEQYF. CDR3 sequence (DNA): TGCGCCAGCAGCCAAGAAGTGCGGGACAGCTCCTACGAGCAGTACTTC.

This chain uses TRBV9 with TRBJ1-1; D is possibly TRBD1 (6 bases). This CDR3 is built from 13 residues. V lost 1 base, J lost 4 bases, and 8 bases lay in between. The germline V gene encodes CDR1 SGDLS and CDR2 YYNGEE. CDR3 loop: CASSVLGATEAFF. The CDR3 region has the DNA TGTGCCAGCAGCGTATTGGGGGCCACTGAAGCTTTCTTT.

In regard to this clonotype: A much bigger clone sits one base away, suggesting this may be a read error. This chain joins TRBV2 and TRBJ1-1; 8 bases agree with TRBD1. Germline V CDR1 and CDR2: SNHLY, FYNNEI. The CDR3 sequence is 13 residues long. The CDR3 sequence: CASRGDRNTEALF. The CDR3 bases are TGTGCCAGCAGGGGGGACAGGAACACTGAAGCTCTCTTT. The whole variable domain, filled in from reference TRBV2 and TRBJ1-1, reads EPEVTQTPSHQVTQMGQEVILRCVPISNHLYFYWYRQILGQKVEFLVSFYNNEISEKSEIFDDQFSVERPDGSNFTLKIRSTKLEDSAMYFCASRGDRNTEALFGQGTRLTVV.

The table lists this clonotype with many counts. This chain connects TRBV10-3 to TRBJ1-5, with D hard to call. From germline, CDR1 is ENHRY and CDR2 SYGVKD. V was pared by 2 bases and J by 6 bases, with 8 bases between. The CDR3 has 13 amino acids. The CDR3 loop is CAISENLSQPQHF. The CDR3 region has the DNA TGTGCCATCAGTGAGAATTTGTCTCAGCCCCAGCATTTT.

The table lists this clonotype with a few counts. The chain carries TRBV9 and TRBJ1-2; 9 nucleotides align to TRBD1. Germline V gives CDR1 SGDLS, CDR2 YYNGEE. This CDR3 has 14 residues. Unmatched junction bases numbered 6, after V lost 3 bases and J lost 6 bases. The DNA of the CDR3 is TGTGCCAGCAGCGAGACAGGGGGAGCTCATGGCTACACCTTC. Protein: CASSETGGAHGYTF.

Comments on this clonotype: One end of the junction does not line up with germline, which may come from a read error. CDR3 region: CASSQEVPGAPYEQYF. CDR3 DNA: TGCGCCAGCAGCCAAGAGGTTCCAGGGGCACCCTACGAGCAGTACTTC. The J gene is TRBJ2-7, the V gene TRBV7-2; tentative D call: TRBD1 (6 bases). This CDR3 is built from 16 residues. From germline, CDR1 is SGHTA and CDR2 FQGNSA.

This clonotype was observed many times. The CDR3 sequence is CASSSTGEEQYF. The CDR3 region has the DNA TGTGCCAGCAGCTCAACAGGGGAGGAGCAGTACTTC. J is TRBJ2-7 and V is TRBV7-2; TRBD1 agrees at 7 bases. The CDR3 consists of 12 residues. J gave up 7 bases and V 4 bases, and 4 bases lay outside the gene matches. The germline CDR1 and CDR2 sequences are SGHTA and FQGNSA.

This clonotype came up many times. The chain carries TRBV29-1 and TRBJ1-2, with 9 nucleotides matching TRBD1. The CDR3 has 13 amino acids. Trimming took 5 bases from V and 8 from J; bases not matched to a gene: 9. Germline CDR1 and CDR2: SQVTM and ANQGSEA. The CDR3 nucleotides read TGCAGCGTTCGGGGGACAGGGTGGACGGGCTACACCTTC. As protein: CSVRGTGWTGYTF.

As to this clonotype: One end of the junction fails to match germline, which may point to a read error. This chain joins TRBV10-3 and TRBJ1-1; TRBD1 is a possible D gene (6 bases). This CDR3 region has 12 residues. Germline V gene sequence: CDR1 ENHRY, CDR2 SYGVKD. CDR3 coding DNA: TGTGCCATCAGTGACAGGGACACTGAAGTTCTCTTT. It is translated as CAISDRDTEVLF.

The CDR3 DNA follows: TGTGCCAGCAGCTTAGCCCCCTGGAGCTCTGGAAACACCATATATTTT. Translation gives CASSLAPWSSGNTIYF. The J gene is TRBJ1-3, the V gene TRBV7-6; D remains ambiguous. V lost 0 bases and J lost 0, with 9 bases in between. CDR1 and CDR2 from the germline V gene are SGHVS and FNYEAQ. CDR3 length: 16 residues. Using reference TRBV7-6 and TRBJ1-3 for the parts outside the CDR3, the full variable domain is GAGVSQSPRYKVTKRGQDVALRCDPISGHVSLYWYRQALGQGPEFLTYFNYEAQQDKSGLPNDRFSAERPEGSISTLTIQRTEQRDSAMYRCASSLAPWSSGNTIYFGEGSWLTVV.

The chain is built from TRBV12-3 or TRBV12-4 and TRBJ1-5; TRBD1 is a possible D gene (5 bases). The length of the CDR3 is 12 residues. Trimming took 3 bases from V and 9 from J, leaving 9 bases between them. Here the CDR3 DNA reads TGTGCCAGCAGTTTGAGGGGTCGGCCCCAGCATTTT. This sequence encodes CASSLRGRPQHF.

The chain carries TRBV29-1 and TRBJ2-1, with a possible D match to TRBD2 (5 bases). Trimming stripped 4 bases from V and 0 bases from J, with 7 bases between. The germline CDR1 and CDR2 sequences are SQVTM and ANQGSEA. The CDR3 spans 13 residues. In nucleotides, the CDR3 is TGCAGCGTTGTCGGGGACTCCTACAATGAGCAGTTCTTC. This codes for CSVVGDSYNEQFF.

This clonotype was recorded once. The rearrangement uses TRBV9 and TRBJ1-2; no reliable D call. The CDR3 totals 15 residues. From germline, CDR1 is SGDLS and CDR2 YYNGEE. The germline V and J ends were trimmed by 4 bases and 2 bases, with 15 bases remaining between them. Here the CDR3 reads CASSQVGRRNYGYTF. The CDR3 DNA sequence: TGTGCCAGCAGCCAAGTAGGCAGGAGGAACTATGGCTACACCTTC.

This clonotype appeared many times. The rearrangement joins TRBV10-3 to TRBJ1-1; 8 bases map to TRBD1. The CDR3 runs to 13 residues. The germline gives CDR1 ENHRY, CDR2 SYGVKD. The chain's CDR3 is CASDREGNTEAFF. In nucleotides, the CDR3 is TGTGCGTCGGACAGGGAGGGGAACACTGAAGCTTTCTTT.

The chain combines TRBV10-3 with TRBJ2-7; 10 bases line up with TRBD1. V dropped 10 bases and J dropped 3; count of bases not matched to a gene: 6. Germline V lookup: CDR1 ENHRY, CDR2 SYGVKD. This CDR3 contains 13 residues. CDR3 loop: CATGTGAHYEQYF. DNA for the CDR3: TGTGCCACCGGGACAGGGGCCCACTACGAGCAGTACTTC.

This chain joins TRBV6-2 or TRBV6-3 and TRBJ2-5; D is uncertain. V shed 7 bases and J shed 7 bases, with 7 bases lying between them. This CDR3 has 10 residues. Germline V gene lookup returns CDR1 MNHEY and CDR2 SVGEGT. In DNA form, the CDR3 reads TGTGCCAGCAAAGCTACGACCCAGTACTTC. Its translation: CASKATTQYF.

This clonotype was counted once. The V gene is TRBV10-3, the J gene TRBJ1-2; 8 positions match TRBD1. Germline-derived CDR1 and CDR2 are ENHRY and SYGVKD. The CDR3 is 14 amino acids. V lost 10 bases and J lost 6; bases outside the gene matches: 13. CDR3 sequence reads: CATGTGSPPDGYTF. The CDR3 nucleotides read TGTGCCACCGGGACAGGTTCACCCCCCGATGGCTACACCTTC.

The chain combines TRBV7-2 with TRBJ2-7; tentatively, D is TRBD1 (5 bases). Trimming took 6 bases from V and 5 from J, leaving 11 bases between them. This CDR3 is 12 amino acids long. CDR1 SGHTA and CDR2 FQGNSA come from the germline V gene. CDR3 protein: CASRGSGNEQYF. The CDR3 DNA sequence: TGTGCCAGCAGAGGGTCAGGGAACGAGCAGTACTTC.

This chain joins TRBV6-5 and TRBJ1-5; the match to TRBD1 covers 10 bases. Germline-derived CDR1 and CDR2 are MNHEY and SVGAGI. V was clipped by 5 bases and J by 7 bases; unmatched bases: 11. The CDR3 length is 16 residues. Written as DNA, the CDR3 is TGTGCCAGCAGTGACGGGGACAGGGGTGGAGGGCAGCCCCAGCATTTT. Its protein product is CASSDGDRGGGQPQHF.